This TCR beta chain was identified during a study of OX40 agonist ivuxolimab in advanced cancers. Study as a whole: Those treated in dose escalation had hepatocellular carcinoma, melanoma, renal cell cancer or head and neck cancer. It was permissible to have had prior anti-PD-1, anti-PD-L1 or anti-CTLA-4 therapy, and under 45% had some. The study's findings and limits: Researchers did not determine the expanded peripheral T cells' antigen specificity. Individuals who were partial responders at 0.1-3.0 mg/kg had clonal expansion that ranked among the lowest.

On this clone: Its matching antigen is unknown.

Sequencing was performed with immunoSEQ multiplex PCR; in TCRdb, only in-frame clones are kept and a portion is missing. This sample carries 55,000 to 85,000 clones, 70% to 90% of them seen once, and the ten largest clones take approximately 1.2%. The CDR3 consists of 14 residues. The germline gives CDR1 MNHNY, CDR2 SVGAGI (reference sequence). Trimming removed 2 bases from V and 3 bases from J, with 8 bases in between. The J gene is TRBJ1-5, the V gene TRBV6-6, with D hard to call. The sequence came from an adult with an advanced solid tumor such as melanoma, head and neck, liver or kidney cancer. Sequences were derived from CD4+ or CD8+ T cells sorted from blood, sampled in a trial of the OX40 agonist ivuxolimab. CDR3 sequence reads: CASSYRDANQPQHF. Written as DNA, the CDR3 is TGTGCCAGCAGTTACCGCGACGCCAATCAGCCCCAGCATTTT.